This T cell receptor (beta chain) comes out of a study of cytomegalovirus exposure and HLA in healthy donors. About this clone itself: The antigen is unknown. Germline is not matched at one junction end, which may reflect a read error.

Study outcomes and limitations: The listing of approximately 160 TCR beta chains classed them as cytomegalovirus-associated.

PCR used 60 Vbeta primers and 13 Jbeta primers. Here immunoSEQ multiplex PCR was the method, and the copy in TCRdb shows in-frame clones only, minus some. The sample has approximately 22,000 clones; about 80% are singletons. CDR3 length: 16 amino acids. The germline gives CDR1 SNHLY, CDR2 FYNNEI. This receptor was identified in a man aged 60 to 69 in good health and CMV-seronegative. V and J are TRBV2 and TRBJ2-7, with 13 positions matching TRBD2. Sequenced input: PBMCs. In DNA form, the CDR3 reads TGTGCCCGCAGTGGTGGGACTAGCGGGACCCTTTACGAGCAGTACTTC. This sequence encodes CARSGGTSGTLYEQYF.